These T cell receptor beta chains were read from a single sample in a study of control samples from healthy donors and cancer patients. Only in-frame clones appear in the TCRdb table, and some are missing; sequencing was by immunoSEQ multiplex PCR. Among roughly 92,000 clones listed, 86% were seen once. Specimen: blood. These receptors all come from a woman between 50 and 59 years old in good health. CDR3s include the opening cysteine and the closing phenylalanine or tryptophan. Each record gives: D gene, V gene, clone size, J gene, CDR3 protein, CDR3 DNA. A D gene is named only where the DNA matches it firmly. Size is stated for part of the rows, as once, few or many counts, or as a class when the clone is expanded.

D gene: TRBD1; V gene: TRBV4-2; clone size: -; J gene: TRBJ1-3; CDR3 protein: CASRSGTGGIQSSGNTIYF; CDR3 DNA: TGTGCCAGCAGGTCCGGGACAGGGGGCATCCAGAGCTCTGGAAACACCATATATTTT
D gene: -; V gene: TRBV7-9; clone size: -; J gene: TRBJ1-1; CDR3 protein: CASSLPVGRGNTEAFF; CDR3 DNA: TGTGCCAGCAGCCTACCCGTAGGGAGGGGCAACACTGAAGCTTTCTTT
D gene: TRBD1; V gene: TRBV2; clone size: -; J gene: TRBJ1-2; CDR3 protein: CASTRDRGFYAF; CDR3 DNA: TGTGCCAGCACCCGGGACAGGGGATTCTATGCCTTC
D gene: TRBD1; V gene: TRBV6-6; clone size: -; J gene: TRBJ1-6; CDR3 protein: CASNPDRANSPLHF; CDR3 DNA: TGTGCCAGTAACCCCGACAGGGCCAATTCACCCCTCCACTTT
D gene: -; V gene: TRBV11-2; clone size: -; J gene: TRBJ2-7; CDR3 protein: CASSLDYGYEQYF; CDR3 DNA: TGTGCCAGCAGCTTAGATTACGGATACGAGCAGTACTTC
D gene: -; V gene: TRBV9; clone size: -; J gene: TRBJ1-3; CDR3 protein: CASSVQHSGNTIYF; CDR3 DNA: TGTGCCAGCAGCGTTCAGCACTCTGGAAACACCATATATTTT
D gene: -; V gene: TRBV6-2/TRBV6-3; clone size: few; J gene: TRBJ2-7; CDR3 protein: CASSYPGYEQYF; CDR3 DNA: TGTGCCAGCAGTTACCCCGGGTACGAGCAGTACTTC
D gene: TRBD1; V gene: TRBV5-1; clone size: -; J gene: TRBJ1-2; CDR3 protein: CASSAGTGVNYGYTF; CDR3 DNA: TGCGCCAGCAGCGCGGGGACAGGCGTTAACTATGGCTACACCTTC
D gene: -; V gene: TRBV11-1; clone size: -; J gene: TRBJ1-2; CDR3 protein: CASSLQGNSGYTF; CDR3 DNA: TGTGCCAGCAGCCTACAGGGAAACTCTGGCTACACCTTC
D gene: TRBD1; V gene: TRBV7-2; clone size: -; J gene: TRBJ1-6; CDR3 protein: CASSQRQGGSPLHF; CDR3 DNA: TGTGCCAGCAGCCAAAGACAGGGGGGATCACCCCTCCACTTT
D gene: -; V gene: TRBV5-1; clone size: -; J gene: TRBJ2-7; CDR3 protein: CASSSRDSGSYEQYF; CDR3 DNA: TGCGCCAGCAGCTCCCGGGACTCCGGCTCCTACGAGCAGTACTTC
D gene: -; V gene: TRBV10-2; clone size: -; J gene: TRBJ2-2; CDR3 protein: CASSDVGGQRTGELFF; CDR3 DNA: TGCGCCAGCAGTGATGTCGGGGGGCAGAGGACCGGGGAGCTGTTTTTT
D gene: -; V gene: TRBV5-6; clone size: -; J gene: TRBJ2-5; CDR3 protein: CASSLPIGYQETQYF; CDR3 DNA: TGTGCCAGCAGCCTACCCATCGGGTACCAAGAGACCCAGTACTTC
D gene: TRBD2; V gene: TRBV9; clone size: -; J gene: TRBJ2-1; CDR3 protein: CASSVVGLAHNEQFF; CDR3 DNA: TGTGCCAGCAGCGTAGTCGGACTAGCGCACAATGAGCAGTTCTTC
D gene: TRBD1; V gene: TRBV7-9; clone size: -; J gene: TRBJ2-6; CDR3 protein: CASSSRGTAQRVNVLTF; CDR3 DNA: TGTGCCAGCAGCTCGCGTGGGACAGCTCAACGGGTTAACGTCCTGACTTTC
D gene: TRBD1; V gene: TRBV7-2; clone size: few; J gene: TRBJ1-1; CDR3 protein: CASSLAGYRGRGDTEAFF; CDR3 DNA: TGTGCCAGCAGCTTAGCGGGTTACAGGGGGCGGGGAGACACTGAAGCTTTCTTT
D gene: -; V gene: TRBV7-8; clone size: -; J gene: TRBJ1-5; CDR3 protein: CASSSRVLDQPQHF; CDR3 DNA: TGTGCCAGCAGCTCCCGGGTCCTTGATCAGCCCCAGCATTTT
D gene: -; V gene: TRBV13; clone size: once; J gene: TRBJ1-3; CDR3 protein: CASSRRGNTIYF; CDR3 DNA: TGTGCCAGCAGCCGTCGAGGAAACACCATATATTTT
D gene: -; V gene: TRBV13; clone size: -; J gene: TRBJ1-2; CDR3 protein: CASSLGLLEGEEDYGYTF; CDR3 DNA: TGTGCCAGCAGCTTAGGCCTATTGGAAGGGGAAGAGGACTATGGCTACACCTTC
D gene: -; V gene: TRBV18; clone size: -; J gene: TRBJ2-5; CDR3 protein: CASSPRTRKETQYF; CDR3 DNA: TGTGCCAGCTCACCTCGAACTAGGAAAGAGACCCAGTACTTC
D gene: -; V gene: TRBV3-1/TRBV3-2; clone size: -; J gene: TRBJ2-5; CDR3 protein: CASSPPEETQYF; CDR3 DNA: TGTGCCAGCAGCCCCCCCGAAGAGACCCAGTACTTC
D gene: -; V gene: TRBV6-5; clone size: -; J gene: TRBJ1-6; CDR3 protein: CASSYGRYNSPLHF; CDR3 DNA: TGTGCCAGCAGTTATGGACGTTATAATTCACCCCTCCACTTT
D gene: TRBD2; V gene: TRBV12-3/TRBV12-4; clone size: -; J gene: TRBJ2-3; CDR3 protein: CASSLAGADTQYF; CDR3 DNA: TGTGCCAGCAGCCTAGCGGGAGCAGATACGCAGTATTTT
D gene: TRBD1; V gene: TRBV4-2; clone size: -; J gene: TRBJ1-1; CDR3 protein: CASSQKQGAREGTEAFF; CDR3 DNA: TGTGCCAGCAGCCAAAAACAGGGGGCGAGGGAAGGCACTGAAGCTTTCTTT
D gene: -; V gene: TRBV27; clone size: -; J gene: TRBJ1-4; CDR3 protein: CASSFSGFEKLFF; CDR3 DNA: TGTGCCAGCAGTTTCTCGGGGTTTGAAAAACTGTTTTTT
D gene: TRBD2; V gene: TRBV7-3; clone size: -; J gene: TRBJ2-1; CDR3 protein: CASSLTSGVSSYNEQFF; CDR3 DNA: TGTGCCAGCAGCTTAACTAGCGGGGTAAGCTCCTACAATGAGCAGTTCTTC
D gene: TRBD1; V gene: TRBV11-3; clone size: -; J gene: TRBJ2-2; CDR3 protein: CASREGQGLRGTGELFF; CDR3 DNA: TGTGCCAGCAGGGAGGGACAGGGCCTCCGCGGCACCGGGGAGCTGTTTTTT
D gene: TRBD1; V gene: TRBV5-8; clone size: -; J gene: TRBJ1-5; CDR3 protein: CASPLGRGRSNQPQHF; CDR3 DNA: TGTGCCAGCCCCTTGGGGAGGGGGCGTAGCAATCAGCCCCAGCATTTT
D gene: -; V gene: TRBV15; clone size: -; J gene: TRBJ2-5; CDR3 protein: CATSRDIGQNLAQYF; CDR3 DNA: TGTGCCACCAGCAGAGATATCGGACAGAATCTGGCCCAGTACTTC
D gene: -; V gene: TRBV7-9; clone size: -; J gene: TRBJ2-6; CDR3 protein: CAREKGTGANVLTF; CDR3 DNA: TGTGCCAGGGAAAAAGGTACTGGGGCCAACGTCCTGACTTTC
D gene: TRBD2; V gene: TRBV7-3; clone size: -; J gene: TRBJ2-1; CDR3 protein: CASSLTPAGGTSEQFF; CDR3 DNA: TGTGCCAGCAGCTTAACACCAGCGGGGGGAACGAGTGAGCAGTTCTTC
D gene: -; V gene: TRBV19; clone size: -; J gene: TRBJ1-2; CDR3 protein: CASSRDTYGYTF; CDR3 DNA: TGTGCCAGTAGTCGGGACACCTATGGCTACACCTTC
D gene: -; V gene: TRBV19; clone size: once; J gene: TRBJ1-1; CDR3 protein: CASSDSGWDTEAFF; CDR3 DNA: TGTGCCAGTAGTGACTCAGGGTGGGACACTGAAGCTTTCTTT
D gene: -; V gene: TRBV27; clone size: -; J gene: TRBJ2-5; CDR3 protein: CASRQETQYF; CDR3 DNA: TGTGCCAGCAGGCAAGAGACCCAGTACTTC
D gene: -; V gene: TRBV12-3/TRBV12-4; clone size: -; J gene: TRBJ2-1; CDR3 protein: CASSLSGAGEQFF; CDR3 DNA: TGTGCCAGCAGTTTATCAGGGGCAGGCGAGCAGTTCTTC
D gene: -; V gene: TRBV28; clone size: -; J gene: TRBJ1-6; CDR3 protein: CASTLQRDGSPLHF; CDR3 DNA: TGTGCCAGCACCCTTCAAAGGGACGGTTCACCCCTCCACTTT
D gene: -; V gene: TRBV10-3; clone size: once; J gene: TRBJ2-3; CDR3 protein: CATETEGDTQYF; CDR3 DNA: TGTGCCACCGAAACTGAGGGCGATACGCAGTATTTT
D gene: -; V gene: TRBV3-1/TRBV3-2; clone size: few; J gene: TRBJ2-1; CDR3 protein: CASSSLRKPYNEQFF; CDR3 DNA: TGTGCCAGCAGCTCATTACGGAAGCCCTACAATGAGCAGTTCTTC
D gene: TRBD1; V gene: TRBV7-2; clone size: once; J gene: TRBJ1-5; CDR3 protein: CASSWDRGSGQPQHF; CDR3 DNA: TGTGCCAGCAGCTGGGACAGGGGAAGTGGACAGCCCCAGCATTTT
D gene: -; V gene: TRBV5-8; clone size: -; J gene: TRBJ1-3; CDR3 protein: CASPQGFYSGNTIYF; CDR3 DNA: TGTGCCAGCCCCCAAGGATTTTACTCTGGAAACACCATATATTTT
D gene: -; V gene: TRBV4-1; clone size: -; J gene: TRBJ2-3; CDR3 protein: CASSQDERPSTDTQYF; CDR3 DNA: TGCGCCAGCAGCCAAGACGAGCGGCCTAGCACAGATACGCAGTATTTT
D gene: -; V gene: TRBV7-3; clone size: once; J gene: TRBJ1-1; CDR3 protein: CASSTGTENTEAFF; CDR3 DNA: TGTGCCAGCAGTACCGGGACTGAGAACACTGAAGCTTTCTTT
D gene: -; V gene: TRBV15; clone size: once; J gene: TRBJ2-5; CDR3 protein: CATSRGGASQETQYF; CDR3 DNA: TGTGCCACCAGCAGGGGGGGGGCCTCTCAAGAGACCCAGTACTTC
D gene: TRBD1; V gene: TRBV5-4; clone size: once; J gene: TRBJ1-6; CDR3 protein: CASSLNRGTYNSPLHF; CDR3 DNA: TGTGCCAGCAGCTTGAACAGGGGAACCTATAATTCACCCCTCCACTTT
D gene: -; V gene: TRBV18; clone size: -; J gene: TRBJ2-2; CDR3 protein: CASSPPGARTGELFF; CDR3 DNA: TGTGCCAGCTCACCACCGGGGGCGCGGACCGGGGAGCTGTTTTTT
D gene: -; V gene: TRBV19; clone size: -; J gene: TRBJ1-1; CDR3 protein: CASSFQYRLPRTNEAFF; CDR3 DNA: TGTGCCAGTAGTTTCCAGTATCGTTTACCCAGAACCAATGAAGCTTTCTTT
D gene: TRBD2; V gene: TRBV19; clone size: -; J gene: TRBJ2-1; CDR3 protein: CASRRASGVRNEQFF; CDR3 DNA: TGTGCCAGCAGGAGGGCTAGCGGGGTCAGGAATGAGCAGTTCTTC
D gene: -; V gene: TRBV28; clone size: -; J gene: TRBJ1-6; CDR3 protein: CASSLVNSPLHF; CDR3 DNA: TGTGCCAGCAGTTTAGTAAATTCACCCCTCCACTTT
D gene: TRBD1; V gene: TRBV7-2; clone size: -; J gene: TRBJ2-3; CDR3 protein: CASSGTARQGGTQYF; CDR3 DNA: TGTGCCAGCAGCGGCACGGCCCGACAGGGTGGTACGCAGTATTTT
D gene: -; V gene: TRBV2; clone size: -; J gene: TRBJ2-5; CDR3 protein: CASSEDWQTQYF; CDR3 DNA: TGTGCCAGCAGTGAAGACTGGCAGACCCAGTACTTC
D gene: -; V gene: TRBV18; clone size: -; J gene: TRBJ1-1; CDR3 protein: CASSRDMNTEAFF; CDR3 DNA: TGTGCCAGCTCACGGGACATGAACACTGAAGCTTTCTTT
D gene: TRBD1; V gene: TRBV2; clone size: -; J gene: TRBJ1-1; CDR3 protein: CASSSDRTNTEAFF; CDR3 DNA: TGTGCCAGCAGTTCGGACAGGACGAACACTGAAGCTTTCTTT
D gene: -; V gene: TRBV4-1; clone size: -; J gene: TRBJ2-7; CDR3 protein: CASSQDPRRTFYEQYF; CDR3 DNA: TGCGCCAGCAGCCAAGACCCCAGGCGCACCTTCTACGAGCAGTACTTC
D gene: -; V gene: TRBV4-2; clone size: few; J gene: TRBJ2-4; CDR3 protein: CASSHPGKRQGGIQYF; CDR3 DNA: TGTGCCAGCAGCCACCCCGGGAAGCGTCAGGGAGGCATTCAGTACTTC
D gene: -; V gene: TRBV24-1; clone size: -; J gene: TRBJ2-1; CDR3 protein: CATSDLEGRNEQFF; CDR3 DNA: TGTGCCACCAGTGATTTAGAGGGCCGCAATGAGCAGTTCTTC
D gene: TRBD1; V gene: TRBV9; clone size: -; J gene: TRBJ1-2; CDR3 protein: CASRPGQGANYGYTF; CDR3 DNA: TGTGCCAGCAGGCCCGGACAGGGGGCAAACTATGGCTACACCTTC
D gene: -; V gene: TRBV6-2/TRBV6-3; clone size: -; J gene: TRBJ2-7; CDR3 protein: CASSYSRVYEQYF; CDR3 DNA: TGTGCCAGCAGTTATTCCAGGGTCTACGAGCAGTACTTC
D gene: TRBD1; V gene: TRBV27; clone size: -; J gene: TRBJ2-7; CDR3 protein: CASSTRQGAYEQYF; CDR3 DNA: TGTGCCAGCAGTACCCGACAGGGGGCCTACGAGCAGTACTTC
D gene: TRBD1; V gene: TRBV24-1; clone size: -; J gene: TRBJ1-1; CDR3 protein: CATAPGQGANTEAFF; CDR3 DNA: TGTGCCACCGCTCCGGGACAGGGGGCGAACACTGAAGCTTTCTTT
D gene: TRBD1; V gene: TRBV2; clone size: -; J gene: TRBJ2-2; CDR3 protein: CASSRDRGHTGELFF; CDR3 DNA: TGTGCCAGCAGCCGGGACAGGGGGCATACCGGGGAGCTGTTTTTT